The text below deals with one T cell receptor beta chain. The entry originates in a study of cytomegalovirus exposure and HLA in healthy donors. PCR primers comprised 60 Vbeta and 13 Jbeta primers. Using immunoSEQ multiplex PCR, the repertoire was profiled, and TCRdb retains in-frame clones only, with some absent. The sample contains 100,000 or so clones, around 62% of which appear only once. Trimming took 5 bases from V and 3 from J, leaving 16 bases between them. In germline, CDR1 is SGHVS, CDR2 FNYEAQ. The length of the CDR3 is 15 residues. The clonotype was recovered from a man younger than 40 in good health and CMV-seropositive. Material: PBMCs. The chain employs TRBV7-6 and TRBJ1-2; the D gene is possibly TRBD1 (5 bases). CDR3 coding DNA: TGTGCCAGCAGCCCCATCCAGGGTGTTGACTATGGCTACACCTTC. Its translation: CASSPIQGVDYGYTF.